These T cell receptor beta chains were read from a single sample in a study of blood T cell repertoires in COVID-19. Measured with immunoSEQ multiplex PCR; TCRdb has only the in-frame clones, and not every one. This sample has approximately 330,000 clones, with about 87% found just once. Sequenced material: peripheral blood. Receptor source: a man aged 30-40 years with COVID-19, enrolled during active disease. Each CDR3 is given with its conserved first and last residue. D genes are given only for firm matches. Not every row has a clone size; where given, it reads once, few, many or a size class.

D	V	J	size	DNA	CDR3
TRBD2	TRBV9	TRBJ2-7	.	TGTGCCAGCAGCTCTATGTCCGGGGGGACCTACGAGCAGTACTTC	CASSSMSGGTYEQYF
TRBD1	TRBV3-1/TRBV3-2	TRBJ1-5	.	TGTGCCAGCAGCCAAGGGAGACAGGGAGTAGGTCAGCCCCAGCATTTT	CASSQGRQGVGQPQHF
.	TRBV21-1	TRBJ2-7	.	TGTGCCAGCACGCCATCTCTGCGGGAGGCCCCCGAGCAGTACTTC	CASTPSLREAPEQYF
.	TRBV7-2	TRBJ2-7	.	TGTGCCAGCAGCTACTTTTACGAGCAGTACTTC	CASSYFYEQYF
.	TRBV7-8	TRBJ1-2	few	TGTGCCAGCAGCTCCCGGACGGGGAACTATGGCTACACCTTC	CASSSRTGNYGYTF
TRBD2	TRBV7-9	TRBJ2-1	.	TGTGCCAGCAGCCCCGGGACTAGCGGGAGGGTTGTGTCCTACAATGAGCAGTTCTTC	CASSPGTSGRVVSYNEQFF
TRBD1	TRBV7-8	TRBJ1-3	few	TGTGCCAGCAGCCACCCCCCCGTACAGGGGACTGGAAACACCATATATTTT	CASSHPPVQGTGNTIYF
.	TRBV6-4	TRBJ1-1	.	TGTGCCAGCAGTGACTCGATAAGCGGGGCGAGGACTGAAGCTTTCTTT	CASSDSISGARTEAFF
TRBD1	TRBV5-4	TRBJ2-5	.	TGTGCCAGCAGCTTGGTAGGGGGCCTAGAGACCCAGTACTTC	CASSLVGGLETQYF
TRBD1	TRBV7-3	TRBJ2-3	.	TGTGCCAGCAGCTTAAACAGGGGGCTGGCAGATACGCAGTATTTT	CASSLNRGLADTQYF
TRBD2	TRBV29-1	TRBJ2-1	.	TGCAGCCTGGGGGGGAATGAGCAGTTCTTC	CSLGGNEQFF
.	TRBV11-2	TRBJ1-3	.	TGTGCCAGCAGCTCCGGGACACTCTCTGGAAACACCATATATTTT	CASSSGTLSGNTIYF
TRBD2	TRBV4-1	TRBJ2-7	once	TGCGCCAGCAGCCAAGAAACTCCCACTAGCGGGAGTACCTACGAGCAGTACTTC	CASSQETPTSGSTYEQYF
TRBD2	TRBV7-2	TRBJ2-3	.	TGTGCCAGCAGCTTGACTAGCGGGGGGGTACGCGCAGATACGCAGTATTTT	CASSLTSGGVRADTQYF
.	TRBV6-2/TRBV6-3	TRBJ1-2	.	TGTGCCAGCAGCGACACGGGGAGGGATGGCTACACCTTC	CASSDTGRDGYTF
.	TRBV19	TRBJ2-3	.	TGTGCCAGTTGGTCAGGGGGGCCAAATACGCAGTATTTT	CASWSGGPNTQYF
TRBD1	TRBV24-1	TRBJ1-1	.	TGTGCCACCAGTGCTAGAGGACAGGGAGGGACTGAAGCTTTCTTT	CATSARGQGGTEAFF